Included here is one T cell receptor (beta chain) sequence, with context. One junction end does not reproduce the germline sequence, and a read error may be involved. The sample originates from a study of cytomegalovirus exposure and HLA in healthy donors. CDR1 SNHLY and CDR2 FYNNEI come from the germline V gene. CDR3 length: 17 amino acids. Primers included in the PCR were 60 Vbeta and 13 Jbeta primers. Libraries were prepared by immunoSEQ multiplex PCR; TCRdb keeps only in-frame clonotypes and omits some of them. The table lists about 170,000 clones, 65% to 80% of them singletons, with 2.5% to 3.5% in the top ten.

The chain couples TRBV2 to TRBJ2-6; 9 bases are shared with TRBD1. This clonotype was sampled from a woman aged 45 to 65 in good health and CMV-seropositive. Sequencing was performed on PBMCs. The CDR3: CASSRDREVSGANGLTF. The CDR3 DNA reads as TGTGCCAGCAGTCGGGACAGGGAGGTCTCTGGGGCCAACGGCCTGACTTTC.